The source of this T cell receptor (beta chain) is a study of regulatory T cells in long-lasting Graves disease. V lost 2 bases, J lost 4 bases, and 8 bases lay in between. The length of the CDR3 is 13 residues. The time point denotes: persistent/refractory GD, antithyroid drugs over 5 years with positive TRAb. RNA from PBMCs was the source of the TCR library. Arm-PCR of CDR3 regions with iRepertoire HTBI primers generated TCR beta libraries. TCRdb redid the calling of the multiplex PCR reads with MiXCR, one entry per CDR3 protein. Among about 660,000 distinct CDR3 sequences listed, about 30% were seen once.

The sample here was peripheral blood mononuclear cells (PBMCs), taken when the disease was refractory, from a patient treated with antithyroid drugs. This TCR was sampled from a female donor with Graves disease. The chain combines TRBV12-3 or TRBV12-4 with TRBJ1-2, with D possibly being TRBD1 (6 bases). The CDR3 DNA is TGTGCCAGCAGTTTAAACAGGGTCTATGGCTACACCTTC. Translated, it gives CASSLNRVYGYTF.